The 10 T cell receptor beta chains presented below share a single source sample, sequenced in a study of T cells in Graves' hyperthyroidism and ophthalmopathy. Amplification targeted TCR beta CDR3 regions from RNA transcripts. HTBI primers were employed in a first-round RT-PCR of the TCR CDR3. TCRdb passed the multiplex PCR reads through MiXCR, listing each CDR3 protein once. The sample yields fewer than 500,000 distinct CDR3 sequences, roughly 15% seen once. The sequenced sample consisted of blood. The receptors here all came from a woman in her thirties with Graves' ophthalmopathy.

The J gene is TRBJ1-5, the V gene TRBV20-1; 7 bases map to TRBD1. The germline V gene encodes CDR1 DFQATT and CDR2 SNEGSKA (reference sequence). The V and J ends lost 3 bases and 4 bases, in that order; junction bases with no gene match: 6. The CDR3 covers 14 residues. CDR3 DNA sequence: TGCAGTGCTAGTCTGGGACAGATAAATCAGCCCCAGCATTTT. As protein: CSASLGQINQPQHF.

This clonotype was detected only a few times. This chain joins TRBV5-4 and TRBJ2-3, with a weak D call TRBD1 (5 bases). V lost 3 bases to trimming and J lost 3 bases, with 11 bases between them. Germline V CDR1 and CDR2: SGHNT, YYREEE (reference sequence). The CDR3 sequence is 14 residues long. The CDR3 DNA follows: TGTGCCAGCAGCTGGTCCCAGGGAACAGATACGCAGTATTTT. As protein: CASSWSQGTDTQYF.

The table lists this clonotype with many counts. V usage is TRBV18 and J usage is TRBJ1-1; D perhaps matches TRBD1 (6 bases). The germline gives CDR1 KGHSH, CDR2 LQKENI. This CDR3 spans 14 amino acids. V was shortened by 3 bases and J by 1 base, with 9 bases between the two germline ends. This CDR3 is CASSPTGWNTEAFF. The DNA of the CDR3 is TGTGCCAGCTCACCGACAGGCTGGAACACTGAAGCTTTCTTT.

The chain links TRBV27 to TRBJ2-1; 7 positions agree with TRBD2. Per the germline V gene, CDR1 is MNHEY and CDR2 is SMNVEV (reference sequence). The junction had 11 bases not matched to a gene; V was cut back by 4 bases and J by 8 bases. The CDR3 is 15 residues long. For the CDR3, the DNA is TGTGCCAGCAGTTCCTTGGGCGGGGGAGTAGATGAGCAGTTCTTC. It yields the protein CASSSLGGGVDEQFF.

Many counts were recorded for this clonotype. This chain connects TRBV4-1 to TRBJ1-3; possibly TRBD1 for D (5 bases). Trimming cost V 1 base and J 2 bases, with 9 bases left between them. Germline V gene lookup returns CDR1 MGHRA and CDR2 YSYEKL. The CDR3 extends over 15 amino acids. CDR3 amino acids: CASSQAEGPGNTIYF. CDR3 sequence (DNA): TGCGCCAGCAGCCAAGCGGAGGGGCCTGGAAACACCATATATTTT.

This clonotype was found a few times. The chain employs TRBV7-2 and TRBJ2-2, with 12 bases identical to TRBD2. There are 18 residues in the CDR3. With 5 bases clipped from V and 3 bases from J, the junction kept 10 bases outside the gene matches. In germline, CDR1 is SGHTA, CDR2 FQGNSA. This CDR3 is CASSPIHGLAGYTGELFF. The DNA for the CDR3 is TGTGCCAGCAGCCCTATTCACGGACTAGCGGGGTACACCGGGGAGCTGTTTTTT.

A word on this clonotype: A much more abundant neighbour one base away suggests this may be a read error. The chain recombines TRBV7-2 with TRBJ2-2; the match to TRBD1 covers 12 bases. Germline CDR1 SGHTA, CDR2 FQGNSA. V dropped 8 bases and J dropped 0; count of bases not matched to a gene: 10. This CDR3 has 18 amino acids. The CDR3, as DNA: TGTGCCAGCGGCCACTGGGGACAGGGGGCTGCGAACACCGGGGAGCTGTTTTTT. This sequence encodes CASGHWGQGAANTGELFF. The whole variable domain, filled in from reference TRBV7-2 and TRBJ2-2, reads GAGVSQSPSNKVTEKGKDVELRCDPISGHTALYWYRQSLGQGLEFLIYFQGNSAPDKSGLPSDRFSAERTGGSVSTLTIQRTQQEDSAVYLCASGHWGQGAANTGELFFGEGSRLTVL.

Note on this clonotype: A much larger clone differs by one base, so this may be a read error. The rearrangement joins TRBV27 to TRBJ2-3; a possible D gene is TRBD1 (5 bases). CDR1 and CDR2 (germline): MNHEY, SMNVEV (reference sequence). The CDR3 runs to 13 residues. CDR3 loop: CTSRVGNTDTQYF. Written as DNA, the CDR3 is TGTACCAGCAGGGTAGGGAACACAGATACGCAGTATTTT.

There are many counts of this clonotype. The V call is TRBV2, the J call TRBJ1-3; 7 nucleotides agree with TRBD1. Germline CDR1 and CDR2: SNHLY and FYNNEI. The V and J ends lost 4 bases and 3 bases, in that order; junction bases with no gene match: 3. The CDR3 extends over 14 amino acids. CDR3 DNA sequence: TGTGCCAGCAGTGGCGACAGGGTTGGAAACACCATATATTTT. Translated: CASSGDRVGNTIYF.

This clonotype was counted ten times or more. This chain joins TRBV28 and TRBJ1-2, with D unresolved. CDR3 length: 12 amino acids. Germline CDR1 reads MDHEN; CDR2 reads SYDVKM. Trimming removed 5 bases at V and 4 bases at J, with 8 bases between. The CDR3 nucleotides are TGTGCCAGCAGTCCGATCCGCTATGGCTACACCTTC. This translates into CASSPIRYGYTF.